The present TCR beta chain was sequenced within a study of CD8 T cells in ankylosing spondylitis. One entry per CDR3 protein, called by TCRdb with MiXCR from the 5' RACE reads. The repertoire holds 100,000 or so distinct CDR3 sequences, with about 25% as singletons. Germline V lookup: CDR1 LNHNV, CDR2 YYDKDF (reference sequence). This CDR3 comprises 15 residues. V was pared by 1 base and J by 2 bases, with 2 bases of the junction left unmatched. This clonotype was obtained from a male donor with ankylosing spondylitis. This rearrangement joins TRBV15 to TRBJ1-3, with TRBD1 matching over 7 bases. The sample taken for sequencing was synovial fluid, either unsorted or a sorted T cell fraction (not recorded which). Here the CDR3 reads CATSRVQGPGNTIYF. CDR3 DNA: TGTGCCACCAGCAGAGTACAGGGGCCTGGAAACACCATATATTTT.